These 20 T cell receptor beta chains were all obtained from the same sample, sequenced in a study of cytomegalovirus exposure and HLA in healthy donors (dated by TCRdb to 2016 to 2017). The library came from the immunoSEQ multiplex PCR assay. The multiplex PCR relied on a mix of 60 forward primers for TCR Vbeta segments and 13 reverse primers for TCR Jbeta segments. The clones in this table, taken by TCRdb from immuneACCESS, are in-frame only. Not every clone is retained; where verified, under half of the shortfall comes from an unresolved V gene, and the cause of the rest is unknown. The sample table records under 150,000 clones; approximately 85% of these occur just once. Roughly 10% of the sample rests with the top ten. The sample comprised PBMCs. Receptors originate from a male donor in good health and CMV-seropositive.

V is TRBV28 and J is TRBJ2-3; D possibly corresponds to TRBD1 (6 bases). Trimming pared 4 bases from V and 0 bases from J, leaving 17 bases between. This CDR3 has 17 residues. Germline CDR1 is MDHEN and CDR2 is SYDVKM. The DNA for the CDR3 is TGTGCCAGCAGTTCTCGACCCGGGACACTTAGCACAGATACGCAGTATTTT. Its translation is CASSSRPGTLSTDTQYF.

The chain combines TRBV7-9 with TRBJ2-3; tentative D call: TRBD1 (5 bases). The CDR3 extends over 15 amino acids. Trimming removed 5 bases from V and 0 bases from J, with 12 bases in between. Germline V CDR1 and CDR2: SEHNR, FQNEAQ (reference sequence). CDR3 nucleotides: TGTGCCAGCAGCCCACCGGACACTAGCACAGATACGCAGTATTTT. Its translation is CASSPPDTSTDTQYF.

J is TRBJ2-7 and V is TRBV18; D is possibly TRBD2 (6 bases). This CDR3 is built from 15 residues. Trimming took off 1 base at V and 3 bases at J, with 13 bases between the two ends. Germline CDR1 and CDR2: KGHSH and LQKENI. CDR3 region: CASSPQTGSFYEQYF. The CDR3 nucleotides read TGTGCCAGCTCACCACAAACCGGGAGTTTCTACGAGCAGTACTTC. The full variable domain, its missing parts supplied by reference TRBV18 and TRBJ2-7, is NAGVMQNPRHLVRRRGQEARLRCSPMKGHSHVYWYRQLPEEGLKFMVYLQKENIIDESGMPKERFSAEFPKEGPSILRIQQVVRGDSAAYFCASSPQTGSFYEQYFGPGTRLTVT.

The chain uses TRBV27 and TRBJ1-1; 8 bases align to TRBD1. Germline CDR1 MNHEY, CDR2 SMNVEV (reference sequence). CDR3 length: 14 residues. J was trimmed by 4 bases and V by 5 bases; bases with no gene match: 6. CDR3 protein: CASSPQGVGTEAFF. The CDR3 DNA reads as TGTGCCAGCAGTCCACAGGGGGTTGGCACTGAAGCTTTCTTT.

This clone is a singleton in its sample. J is TRBJ1-5 and V is TRBV7-2; no clear D. CDR1 is SGHTA and CDR2 is FQGNSA in the germline V gene. CDR3 length equals 15 residues. Deletions cut 0 bases from V and 0 bases from J, with 6 bases between. In DNA, the CDR3 is TGTGCCAGCAGCTTAGCCACTCTTAGCAATCAGCCCCAGCATTTT. This gives the protein CASSLATLSNQPQHF.

This rearrangement joins TRBV25-1 to TRBJ2-5, with 8 bases matching TRBD1. There are 15 residues in the CDR3. The V segment lost 1 base and the J segment 5 bases; nucleotides outside the gene matches: 6. Germline CDR1 is MGHDK and CDR2 is SYGVNS. The CDR3 sequence: CASSEFQGAGETQYF. The CDR3 DNA reads as TGTGCCAGCAGTGAATTTCAGGGGGCAGGGGAGACCCAGTACTTC.

The chain joins TRBV6-1 to TRBJ1-5; D gene ambiguous. Per germline, CDR1 MNHNS and CDR2 SASEGT. This CDR3 comprises 12 residues. The ends were cut back, 4 bases at V and 4 bases at J, with 5 bases in the middle. CDR3 DNA: TGTGCCAGCAGTGGCAGTAATCAGCCCCAGCATTTT. The encoded protein is CASSGSNQPQHF.

The V gene is TRBV28, the J gene TRBJ1-4, with TRBD1 matching over 7 bases. The ends lost 5 bases at V and 4 bases at J; junction bases unmatched: 10. CDR3 size: 16 residues. Germline assignment: CDR1 MDHEN and CDR2 SYDVKM. CDR3 sequence: CASSNKGTAINEKLFF. In nucleotides, the CDR3 is TGTGCCAGCAGTAATAAGGGGACAGCCATTAATGAAAAACTGTTTTTT.

The rearrangement joins TRBV27 to TRBJ1-2; 8 bases agree with TRBD1. The CDR3 consists of 15 residues. V gave up 5 bases and J gave up 4 bases; unmatched junction bases: 9. Germline lookup yields CDR1 MNHEY and CDR2 SMNVEV (reference sequence). CDR3 bases: TGTGCCAGCAGTGAAAACAGGGGGGCCTCCTATGGCTACACCTTC. Translation gives CASSENRGASYGYTF.

V and J are TRBV5-1 and TRBJ2-5, with D possibly matching TRBD1 (6 bases). Per the germline V gene, CDR1 is SGHRS and CDR2 is YFSETQ. The CDR3 has 13 amino acids. V was pared by 5 bases and J by 2 bases, with 10 bases between. CDR3 bases: TGCGCCAGCAGTTCAACAGGGCAAGAGACCCAGTACTTC. As protein: CASSSTGQETQYF.

Here the CDR3 reads CASSLLGTSTDTQYF. CDR3 sequence (DNA): TGTGCCAGCTCACTACTAGGGACTAGCACAGATACGCAGTATTTT. The chain couples TRBV5-4 to TRBJ2-3; TRBD2 might be the D (6 bases). The germline V and J ends were trimmed by 7 bases and 0 bases, with 15 bases remaining between them. The germline CDR1 and CDR2 sequences are SGHNT and YYREEE (reference sequence). The CDR3 is made up of 15 amino acids.

This rearrangement joins TRBV19 to TRBJ2-1, with 7 nucleotides matching TRBD2. CDR3 length: 16 amino acids. Losses at the gene ends were 1 base for V and 0 bases for J; bases not matched to a gene: 3. The germline V gene encodes CDR1 LNHDA and CDR2 SQIVND (reference sequence). CDR3 nucleotides: TGTGCCAGTAGTATAGTAGGCGGGAGCTCCTACAATGAGCAGTTCTTC. Its translation: CASSIVGGSSYNEQFF.

The rearrangement uses TRBV7-9 and TRBJ1-3, with D uncertain. The germline V gene encodes CDR1 SEHNR and CDR2 FQNEAQ (reference sequence). The CDR3 is made up of 18 amino acids. Between the trimmed V and J ends, which lost 5 bases and 4 bases, there was a span of 24 bases. For the CDR3, the DNA is TGTGCCAGCAGCACGTGGCCAGCGTCCAATCCGGCGGGAAACACCATATATTTT. Translating gives CASSTWPASNPAGNTIYF.

There are a few counts of this clone. The chain uses TRBV19 and TRBJ2-1; 9 nucleotides match TRBD1. V lost 0 bases and J lost 8; bases outside the gene matches: 8. This CDR3 comprises 16 residues. Germline CDR1 reads LNHDA; CDR2 reads SQIVND (reference sequence). The CDR3 region is CASSIDSRQGGHEQFF. The CDR3 nucleotides are TGTGCCAGTAGTATAGATTCCAGACAGGGGGGCCATGAGCAGTTCTTC.

This clone was observed once. V usage is TRBV19 and J usage is TRBJ2-7, with D perhaps matching TRBD1 (6 bases). Per the germline V gene, CDR1 is LNHDA and CDR2 is SQIVND (reference sequence). The CDR3 is 15 amino acids. The V gene lost 8 bases and the J gene lost 6 bases, with 23 bases spanning the gap. The CDR3 DNA follows: TGTGCCAGTGGCTTAAAGGGGGTCGGCCTTCCCGAGCAGTACTTC. It is translated as CASGLKGVGLPEQYF.

This chain joins TRBV7-9 and TRBJ1-1; D is possibly TRBD1 (6 bases). With 3 bases removed from V and 0 bases from J, the gap between germline ends came to 11 bases. CDR3 length equals 15 residues. In germline, CDR1 is SEHNR, CDR2 FQNEAQ (reference sequence). This CDR3 is CASSLVTGMNTEAFF. The CDR3 coding sequence is TGTGCCAGCAGCTTGGTGACAGGCATGAACACTGAAGCTTTCTTT.

This clone occurred once. This chain uses TRBV7-9 with TRBJ1-5; D not resolved. CDR1 is SEHNR, CDR2 FQNEAQ, per germline (reference sequence). V was shortened by 5 bases and J by 6 bases, with 11 bases between the two germline ends. The length of the CDR3 is 13 residues. This chain's CDR3 is CASSRGNGQPQHF. The CDR3 region has the DNA TGTGCCAGCAGCCGAGGGAACGGTCAGCCCCAGCATTTT.

The chain is built from TRBV13 and TRBJ2-1; 9 nucleotides line up with TRBD1. The CDR3 contains 18 residues. Germline V gene lookup returns CDR1 PRHDT and CDR2 FYEKMQ (reference sequence). Trimming at V came to 2 bases and at J to 0 bases, leaving 8 bases not matched to a gene. CDR3 DNA sequence: TGTGCCAGCAGCTTAAATACGGGACAGGGACGCTCCTACAATGAGCAGTTCTTC. Residues: CASSLNTGQGRSYNEQFF.

CDR3 sequence reads: CAWTNGQAYGYTF. The DNA for the CDR3 is TGTGCCTGGACCAACGGACAGGCCTATGGCTACACCTTC. The chain couples TRBV30 to TRBJ1-2, with 7 bases that match TRBD1. The CDR3 has 13 residues. The germline CDR1 and CDR2 sequences are GTSNPN and SVGIG (reference sequence). The V segment lost 4 bases and the J segment 4 bases; nucleotides outside the gene matches: 6. The full variable domain, rest sourced from reference TRBV30 and TRBJ1-2, is SQTIHQWPATLVQPVGSPLSLECTVEGTSNPNLYWYRQAAGRGLQLLFYSVGIGQISSEVPQNLSASRPQDRQFILSSKKLLLSDSGFYLCAWTNGQAYGYTFGSGTRLTVV.

This chain uses TRBV5-4 with TRBJ2-5; 7 positions match TRBD2. With V trimmed by 4 bases and J by 2 bases, 8 bases remained unmatched. Per germline, CDR1 SGHNT and CDR2 YYREEE (reference sequence). CDR3 length equals 15 residues. For the CDR3, the DNA is TGTGCCAGCAGCGTATTAGCGGGCCCACAAGAGACCCAGTACTTC. It specifies CASSVLAGPQETQYF. Complete variable domain (other parts from reference TRBV5-4 and TRBJ2-5): ETGVTQSPTHLIKTRGQQVTLRCSSQSGHNTVSWYQQALGQGPQFIFQYYREEENGRGNFPPRFSGLQFPNYSSELNVNALELDDSALYLCASSVLAGPQETQYFGPGTRLLVL.